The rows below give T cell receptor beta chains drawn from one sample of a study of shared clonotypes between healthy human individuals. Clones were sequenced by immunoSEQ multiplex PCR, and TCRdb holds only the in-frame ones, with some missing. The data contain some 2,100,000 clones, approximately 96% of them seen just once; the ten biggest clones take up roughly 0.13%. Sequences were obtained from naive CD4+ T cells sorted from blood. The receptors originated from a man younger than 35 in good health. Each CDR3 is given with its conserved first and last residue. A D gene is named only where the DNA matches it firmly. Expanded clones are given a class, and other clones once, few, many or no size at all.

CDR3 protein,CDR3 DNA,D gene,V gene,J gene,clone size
CASSLVQTGELFF,TGCGCCAGCAGCTTGGTACAAACCGGGGAGCTGTTTTTT,-,TRBV5-1,TRBJ2-2,-
CASSPRLAGGTNSYEQYF,TGTGCCAGCTCACCCCGACTAGCGGGAGGTACCAACTCCTACGAGCAGTACTTC,TRBD2,TRBV18,TRBJ2-7,-
CARSLEGTSGVFSSYNEQFF,TGTGCCAGAAGCCTGGAGGGGACTAGCGGGGTCTTTAGCTCCTACAATGAGCAGTTCTTC,TRBD2,TRBV5-3,TRBJ2-1,-
CASSAGTDTGELFF,TGTGCCAGCAGCGCCGGGACAGACACCGGGGAGCTGTTTTTT,TRBD1,TRBV7-9,TRBJ2-2,-
CASRLAGGLDTQYF,TGTGCCTCCCGACTAGCGGGGGGCCTAGATACGCAGTATTTT,TRBD2,TRBV2,TRBJ2-3,-
CASSLAGTSGNTIYF,TGCGCCAGCAGCTTGGCAGGGACCTCTGGAAACACCATATATTTT,-,TRBV5-1,TRBJ1-3,-
CASFRGLKTEAFF,TGTGCCAGCTTTAGGGGGCTGAAGACTGAAGCTTTCTTT,TRBD1,TRBV6-6,TRBJ1-1,-
CASSSTGALHTEAFF,TGCGCCAGCAGCTCAACAGGGGCGTTACACACTGAAGCTTTCTTT,TRBD1,TRBV5-1,TRBJ1-1,-
CASSFGGPEQYF,TGCGCCAGCAGCTTTGGGGGTCCCGAGCAGTACTTC,-,TRBV5-1,TRBJ2-7,-
CASSSSGTVIYGYTF,TGTGCCAGCAGTTCCTCCGGGACAGTGATATATGGCTACACCTTC,TRBD1,TRBV28,TRBJ1-2,-
CAWGVGQGRSYEQYF,TGTGCCTGGGGGGTTGGACAGGGAAGATCTTACGAGCAGTACTTC,TRBD1,TRBV30,TRBJ2-7,once
CASSPLGGGNQPQHF,TGTGCCAGCAGCCCGTTGGGGGGGGGCAATCAGCCCCAGCATTTT,-,TRBV28,TRBJ1-5,-
CASSPPMGQETQYF,TGTGCCAGCTCACCACCAATGGGGCAAGAGACCCAGTACTTC,-,TRBV18,TRBJ2-5,-
CASSLAGLGLYEQYF,TGTGCCAGCAGCTTGGCAGGGCTTGGACTTTACGAGCAGTACTTC,-,TRBV5-6,TRBJ2-7,-
CSVGDYLLNEQYF,TGCAGCGTTGGCGACTACCTTCTGAACGAGCAGTACTTC,-,TRBV29-1,TRBJ2-7,-
CAVELTDTQYF,TGTGCCGTGGAACTCACCGATACGCAGTATTTT,-,TRBV6-1,TRBJ2-3,-
CASSSALGNEQFF,TGTGCCAGCAGCTCAGCTCTCGGCAATGAGCAGTTCTTC,-,TRBV11-2,TRBJ2-1,-
CASSPSWSQPQHF,TGTGCCAGCTCACCAAGTTGGTCTCAGCCCCAGCATTTT,-,TRBV18,TRBJ1-5,-
CASRTIYEQYF,TGTGCCAGCCGGACTATCTACGAGCAGTACTTC,-,TRBV6-1,TRBJ2-7,-
CASSPYHRAWGYEQYF,TGTGCCAGCAGTCCCTATCACCGGGCCTGGGGCTACGAGCAGTACTTC,-,TRBV27,TRBJ2-7,-
CASSGGDRGKDEQYF,TGTGCCAGCAGCGGGGGGGACAGGGGTAAGGACGAGCAGTACTTC,TRBD1,TRBV28,TRBJ2-7,-
CASSEVGRRGEAFF,TGTGCCAGCAGTGAAGTCGGGAGAAGGGGTGAAGCTTTCTTT,-,TRBV2,TRBJ1-1,-
CASSLSLAGVVEQYF,TGTGCCAGCAGTTTATCCCTAGCGGGAGTGGTGGAGCAGTACTTC,TRBD2,TRBV27,TRBJ2-7,-
CASSPGDREGTEAFF,TGTGCCAGCAGCCCTGGGGACAGGGAGGGAACTGAAGCTTTCTTT,TRBD1,TRBV7-9,TRBJ1-1,-
CASSLLIGQGDDEQYF,TGTGCCAGCAGTTTATTGATAGGACAGGGGGACGACGAGCAGTACTTC,TRBD1,TRBV28,TRBJ2-7,once
CASSLPNNEQFF,TGTGCCAGCAGCCTACCTAACAATGAGCAGTTCTTC,-,TRBV7-2,TRBJ2-1,-
CASSHTRQNTGELFF,TGTGCCAGCAGCCACACCCGACAGAACACCGGGGAGCTGTTTTTT,-,TRBV7-6,TRBJ2-2,-